This T cell receptor beta chain was observed in a study of CD8 T cells in Susac syndrome. This clonotype is a singleton in its sample. Sequencing of TCR beta was carried out in blood CD8+ and CD4+ T cells. The authors negatively isolated CD8+ and CD4+ T cells and FACS-enriched TEMRA cells. After extraction with the RNeasy kit, 0.5 to 1 ug of the RNA was reverse transcribed using random hexamers. The CDR3 of TCR beta was amplified by immunoSEQ multiplex PCR across 54 Vbeta and 13 Jbeta. One entry per CDR3 protein, called by TCRdb with MiXCR from the immunoSEQ multiplex PCR reads. Of 200,000 or so distinct CDR3 sequences listed, 90% to 95% are singletons. Germline V gene lookup returns CDR1 LGHDT and CDR2 YNNKEL (reference sequence). Trimming at V came to 2 bases and at J to 1 base, leaving 9 bases not matched to a gene. This CDR3 contains 18 residues.

Specimen: CD4+ T cells from PBMCs. The rearrangement links TRBV3-1 to TRBJ2-1; 9 nucleotides align to TRBD2. This receptor was obtained from a human donor with multiple sclerosis. In nucleotides, the CDR3 is TGTGCCAGCAGCCAAATCTTTTCGACTAGCGGATCCTACAATGAGCAGTTCTTC. As protein: CASSQIFSTSGSYNEQFF.